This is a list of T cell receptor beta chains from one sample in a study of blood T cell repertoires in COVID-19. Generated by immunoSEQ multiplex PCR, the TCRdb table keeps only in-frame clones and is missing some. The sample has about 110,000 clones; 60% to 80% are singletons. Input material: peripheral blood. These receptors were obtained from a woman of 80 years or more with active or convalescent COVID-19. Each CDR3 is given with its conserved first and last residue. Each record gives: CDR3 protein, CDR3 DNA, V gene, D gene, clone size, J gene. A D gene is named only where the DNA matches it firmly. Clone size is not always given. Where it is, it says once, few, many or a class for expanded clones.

CDR3 protein: CASRSAGDTQYF
CDR3 DNA: TGTGCCAGCAGGTCAGCGGGAGATACGCAGTATTTT
V gene: TRBV5-6
D gene: NA
clone size: NA
J gene: TRBJ2-3

CDR3 protein: CASSQDLTSGSGSTDTQYF
CDR3 DNA: TGCGCCAGCAGCCAAGATTTGACTAGCGGGAGTGGTAGCACAGATACGCAGTATTTT
V gene: TRBV4-3
D gene: TRBD2
clone size: NA
J gene: TRBJ2-3

CDR3 protein: CSVVLDTETQYF
CDR3 DNA: TGCAGCGTTGTTCTGGACACAGAGACCCAGTACTTC
V gene: TRBV29-1
D gene: NA
clone size: once
J gene: TRBJ2-5

CDR3 protein: CASSQDALAGHYNEQFF
CDR3 DNA: TGCGCCAGCAGCCAAGATGCTCTAGCGGGACACTACAATGAGCAGTTCTTC
V gene: TRBV4-1
D gene: TRBD2
clone size: few
J gene: TRBJ2-1

CDR3 protein: CASSYRLGRDEQYF
CDR3 DNA: TGTGCCAGCAGTTACAGGTTAGGGCGGGACGAGCAGTACTTC
V gene: TRBV6-6
D gene: NA
clone size: NA
J gene: TRBJ2-7

CDR3 protein: CASSLVAVRDNEQFF
CDR3 DNA: TGCGCCAGCAGCTTGGTGGCTGTCCGTGACAATGAGCAGTTCTTC
V gene: TRBV5-1
D gene: NA
clone size: NA
J gene: TRBJ2-1

CDR3 protein: CASSLRWRERNEQFF
CDR3 DNA: TGTGCCAGTAGTCTCCGGTGGCGGGAGCGGAATGAGCAGTTCTTC
V gene: TRBV19
D gene: TRBD2
clone size: NA
J gene: TRBJ2-1

CDR3 protein: CASRPHRESYGYTF
CDR3 DNA: TGTGCCAGCAGACCCCACAGGGAAAGCTATGGCTACACCTTC
V gene: TRBV27
D gene: NA
clone size: NA
J gene: TRBJ1-2

CDR3 protein: CASSLFPQETQYF
CDR3 DNA: TGTGCCAGCAGCTTATTCCCGCAGGAGACCCAGTACTTC
V gene: TRBV7-3
D gene: NA
clone size: NA
J gene: TRBJ2-5

CDR3 protein: CASSLSGRGDEQYF
CDR3 DNA: TGCGCCAGCAGCTTGTCCGGGAGGGGGGACGAGCAGTACTTC
V gene: TRBV5-1
D gene: TRBD2
clone size: NA
J gene: TRBJ2-7

CDR3 protein: CTSSQSTAFYNEQFF
CDR3 DNA: TGCACCAGCAGCCAATCGACAGCTTTCTACAATGAGCAGTTCTTC
V gene: TRBV1
D gene: NA
clone size: NA
J gene: TRBJ2-1

CDR3 protein: CASSVQGNSYNSPLHF
CDR3 DNA: TGTGCCAGTAGCGTTCAGGGAAACTCCTATAATTCACCCCTCCACTTT
V gene: TRBV19
D gene: NA
clone size: NA
J gene: TRBJ1-6

CDR3 protein: CASTLGIGRETQYF
CDR3 DNA: TGTGCCAGCACCCTAGGCATTGGGAGAGAGACCCAGTACTTC
V gene: TRBV28
D gene: NA
clone size: NA
J gene: TRBJ2-5

CDR3 protein: CASSLRQPYEQYF
CDR3 DNA: TGTGCCAGCAGTTTAAGACAGCCCTACGAGCAGTACTTC
V gene: TRBV28
D gene: NA
clone size: NA
J gene: TRBJ2-7

CDR3 protein: CASSNTADGSYEQYF
CDR3 DNA: TGTGCCAGCTCGAACACAGCGGATGGCTCCTACGAGCAGTACTTC
V gene: TRBV18
D gene: NA
clone size: NA
J gene: TRBJ2-7

CDR3 protein: CASSLGLVGNNEQFF
CDR3 DNA: TGTGCCAGCAGTTTAGGCCTAGTCGGAAACAATGAGCAGTTCTTC
V gene: TRBV28
D gene: NA
clone size: NA
J gene: TRBJ2-1

CDR3 protein: CASSQVLAGRDEQFF
CDR3 DNA: TGTGCCAGCAGCCAAGTTCTAGCGGGACGGGATGAGCAGTTCTTC
V gene: TRBV4-2
D gene: TRBD2
clone size: NA
J gene: TRBJ2-1

CDR3 protein: CASSSGLAGYTDTQYF
CDR3 DNA: TGTGCCAGCAGCTCGGGACTAGCGGGATACACAGATACGCAGTATTTT
V gene: TRBV7-3
D gene: TRBD2
clone size: NA
J gene: TRBJ2-3

CDR3 protein: CASRKGTSGSPNEQFF
CDR3 DNA: TGTGCCAGCAGAAAGGGGACTAGCGGGAGCCCCAATGAGCAGTTCTTC
V gene: TRBV7-9
D gene: TRBD2
clone size: NA
J gene: TRBJ2-1

CDR3 protein: CASSQSQGRWEKLFF
CDR3 DNA: TGCGCCAGCAGTCAGAGTCAGGGGAGATGGGAAAAACTGTTTTTT
V gene: TRBV4-1
D gene: NA
clone size: NA
J gene: TRBJ1-4

CDR3 protein: CASSGQAGETQYF
CDR3 DNA: TGCGCCAGCAGCGGACAGGCCGGCGAGACCCAGTACTTC
V gene: TRBV5-1
D gene: TRBD1
clone size: NA
J gene: TRBJ2-5

CDR3 protein: CASRLQLNTEAFF
CDR3 DNA: TGTGCCAGTAGATTACAGCTGAACACTGAAGCTTTCTTT
V gene: TRBV19
D gene: NA
clone size: NA
J gene: TRBJ1-1

CDR3 protein: CASSPHKGAEAEAFF
CDR3 DNA: TGTGCCAGCAGTCCACATAAGGGGGCGGAGGCTGAAGCTTTCTTT
V gene: TRBV27
D gene: TRBD1
clone size: NA
J gene: TRBJ1-1

CDR3 protein: CASSRTGVGYGYTF
CDR3 DNA: TGTGCCAGCAGCAGGACAGGGGTGGGCTATGGCTACACCTTC
V gene: TRBV7-2
D gene: TRBD1
clone size: NA
J gene: TRBJ1-2

CDR3 protein: CSVDPAGWDNEQFF
CDR3 DNA: TGCAGCGTTGACCCGGCGGGATGGGACAATGAGCAGTTCTTC
V gene: TRBV29-1
D gene: NA
clone size: few
J gene: TRBJ2-1

CDR3 protein: CASSLQSGANTGELFF
CDR3 DNA: TGTGCCAGCAGCTTGCAATCCGGGGCGAACACCGGGGAGCTGTTTTTT
V gene: TRBV5-4
D gene: NA
clone size: few
J gene: TRBJ2-2

CDR3 protein: CAISKSGMNTGELFF
CDR3 DNA: TGTGCCATCAGCAAAAGCGGGATGAACACCGGGGAGCTGTTTTTT
V gene: TRBV10-3
D gene: TRBD2
clone size: once
J gene: TRBJ2-2

CDR3 protein: CASSQDWSGSYNEQFF
CDR3 DNA: TGTGCCAGCAGCCAAGATTGGAGCGGGTCCTACAATGAGCAGTTCTTC
V gene: TRBV14
D gene: NA
clone size: NA
J gene: TRBJ2-1

CDR3 protein: CASSRPNSRENWAFF
CDR3 DNA: TGTGCCAGCTCACGACCAAATTCCCGGGAAAATTGGGCTTTCTTT
V gene: TRBV18
D gene: NA
clone size: once
J gene: TRBJ1-1

CDR3 protein: CASGGVSGVRNEQFF
CDR3 DNA: TGCGCCAGCGGAGGGGTTAGCGGGGTGCGCAATGAGCAGTTCTTC
V gene: TRBV4-1
D gene: TRBD2
clone size: NA
J gene: TRBJ2-1

CDR3 protein: CASSLVSQQGQFF
CDR3 DNA: TGCGCCAGCAGCTTGGTATCCCAGCAGGGGCAGTTCTTC
V gene: TRBV5-1
D gene: NA
clone size: NA
J gene: TRBJ2-1

CDR3 protein: CAWSVRGSGNSPLHF
CDR3 DNA: TGTGCCTGGAGTGTACGGGGGTCGGGGAATTCACCCCTCCACTTT
V gene: TRBV30
D gene: NA
clone size: NA
J gene: TRBJ1-6

CDR3 protein: CASSPGLAGTYEQYF
CDR3 DNA: TGTGCCAGCAGCCCTGGACTAGCGGGAACCTACGAGCAGTACTTC
V gene: TRBV6-6
D gene: TRBD2
clone size: NA
J gene: TRBJ2-7

CDR3 protein: CASSMKGQGDYEQYF
CDR3 DNA: TGTGCCAGTAGTATGAAGGGACAGGGAGACTACGAGCAGTACTTC
V gene: TRBV19
D gene: TRBD1
clone size: once
J gene: TRBJ2-7

CDR3 protein: CASRQGDRWGTEAFF
CDR3 DNA: TGTGCCAGCAGGCAGGGGGACAGGTGGGGCACTGAAGCTTTCTTT
V gene: TRBV2
D gene: TRBD1
clone size: many
J gene: TRBJ1-1

CDR3 protein: CASSLHTGNTGELFF
CDR3 DNA: TGTGCCAGCAGCTTACACACAGGGAACACCGGGGAGCTGTTTTTT
V gene: TRBV11-3
D gene: NA
clone size: NA
J gene: TRBJ2-2

CDR3 protein: CASSSPGLAYEQYF
CDR3 DNA: TGTGCCAGCAGCTCTCCGGGACTAGCCTACGAGCAGTACTTC
V gene: TRBV5-6
D gene: TRBD2
clone size: NA
J gene: TRBJ2-7

CDR3 protein: CASGLTSRERETQYF
CDR3 DNA: TGTGCTAGTGGTTTGACGAGCAGGGAAAGGGAGACCCAGTACTTC
V gene: TRBV12-5
D gene: NA
clone size: NA
J gene: TRBJ2-5

CDR3 protein: CALPPSRVPYEQYF
CDR3 DNA: TGTGCCCTACCCCCATCCAGGGTCCCCTACGAGCAGTACTTC
V gene: TRBV24-1
D gene: NA
clone size: NA
J gene: TRBJ2-7

CDR3 protein: CASSAGTDFTYGYTF
CDR3 DNA: TGTGCCAGTAGTGCGGGGACAGACTTTACCTATGGCTACACCTTC
V gene: TRBV19
D gene: TRBD1
clone size: few
J gene: TRBJ1-2

CDR3 protein: CASSPSRASGRDTQYF
CDR3 DNA: TGTGCCAGTAGTCCCTCCCGGGCCTCCGGGAGGGATACGCAGTATTTT
V gene: TRBV19
D gene: TRBD2
clone size: NA
J gene: TRBJ2-3

CDR3 protein: CASSSARTGELFF
CDR3 DNA: TGTGCCAGCAGCTCCGCTAGGACCGGGGAGCTGTTTTTT
V gene: TRBV7-3
D gene: NA
clone size: NA
J gene: TRBJ2-2

CDR3 protein: CASSLEWGANTEAFF
CDR3 DNA: TGCGCCAGCAGCTTGGAATGGGGCGCGAACACTGAAGCTTTCTTT
V gene: TRBV5-1
D gene: NA
clone size: NA
J gene: TRBJ1-1

CDR3 protein: CASSERGSSYNEQFF
CDR3 DNA: TGTGCCAGCAGCGAGCGGGGGAGCTCCTACAATGAGCAGTTCTTC
V gene: TRBV7-9
D gene: TRBD2
clone size: NA
J gene: TRBJ2-1

CDR3 protein: CASGLARTPTNEQYF
CDR3 DNA: TGTGCTAGTGGTTTGGCCCGGACACCCACCAACGAGCAGTACTTC
V gene: TRBV12-5
D gene: NA
clone size: NA
J gene: TRBJ2-7

CDR3 protein: CASSPRSSAGGSYEQFF
CDR3 DNA: TGCGCCAGCAGCCCACGATCATCAGCGGGAGGGAGCTATGAGCAGTTCTTC
V gene: TRBV4-1
D gene: TRBD2
clone size: few
J gene: TRBJ2-1

CDR3 protein: CASSLSRGGALVGYTF
CDR3 DNA: TGTGCCAGCAGTTTATCCCGAGGGGGGGCTTTAGTCGGCTACACCTTC
V gene: TRBV27
D gene: NA
clone size: NA
J gene: TRBJ1-2

CDR3 protein: CSVRTSWETQYF
CDR3 DNA: TGCAGCGTGAGGACTAGTTGGGAGACCCAGTACTTC
V gene: TRBV29-1
D gene: TRBD2
clone size: NA
J gene: TRBJ2-5

CDR3 protein: CASSIGADHRAQYF
CDR3 DNA: TGTGCCAGTAGTATTGGGGCGGATCACAGGGCCCAGTACTTC
V gene: TRBV19
D gene: NA
clone size: NA
J gene: TRBJ2-5

CDR3 protein: CASSLVALYNEQFF
CDR3 DNA: TGCGCCAGCAGCTTGGTGGCCCTTTACAATGAGCAGTTCTTC
V gene: TRBV5-1
D gene: NA
clone size: NA
J gene: TRBJ2-1

CDR3 protein: CASRWGPTWEAFF
CDR3 DNA: TGTGCCAGCAGATGGGGGCCGACGTGGGAAGCTTTCTTT
V gene: TRBV27
D gene: NA
clone size: NA
J gene: TRBJ1-1

CDR3 protein: CASSEVRVAGAAGSQYF
CDR3 DNA: TGTGCCAGCAGTGAAGTGAGGGTAGCGGGAGCCGCGGGATCGCAGTATTTT
V gene: TRBV2
D gene: TRBD2
clone size: NA
J gene: TRBJ2-3

CDR3 protein: CAISVSTQGGEQFF
CDR3 DNA: TGTGCCATCAGTGTATCAACACAGGGTGGTGAGCAGTTCTTC
V gene: TRBV10-3
D gene: NA
clone size: NA
J gene: TRBJ2-1

CDR3 protein: CASSIGGQGSYEQYF
CDR3 DNA: TGTGCCAGTAGTATCGGTGGACAGGGATCCTACGAGCAGTACTTC
V gene: TRBV19
D gene: TRBD1
clone size: NA
J gene: TRBJ2-7